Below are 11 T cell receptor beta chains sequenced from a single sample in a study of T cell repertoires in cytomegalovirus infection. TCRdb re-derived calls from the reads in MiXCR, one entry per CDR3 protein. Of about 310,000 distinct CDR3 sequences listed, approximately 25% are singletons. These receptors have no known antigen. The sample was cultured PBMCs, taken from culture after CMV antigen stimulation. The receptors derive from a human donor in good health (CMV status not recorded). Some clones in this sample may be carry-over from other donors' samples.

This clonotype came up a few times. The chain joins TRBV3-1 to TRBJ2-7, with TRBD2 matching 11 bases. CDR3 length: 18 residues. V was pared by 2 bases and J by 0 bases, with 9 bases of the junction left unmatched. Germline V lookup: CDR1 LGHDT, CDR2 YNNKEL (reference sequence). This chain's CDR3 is CASSQTGTSGPVSYEQYF. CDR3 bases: TGTGCCAGCAGCCAAACCGGGACTAGCGGCCCAGTCTCCTACGAGCAGTACTTC.

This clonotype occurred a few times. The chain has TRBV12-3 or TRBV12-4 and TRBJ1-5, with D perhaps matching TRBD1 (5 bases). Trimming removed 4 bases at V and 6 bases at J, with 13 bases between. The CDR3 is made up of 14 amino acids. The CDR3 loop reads CASSSQRGGQPQHF. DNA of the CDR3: TGTGCCAGCAGTTCCCAGCGGGGCGGTCAGCCCCAGCATTTT.

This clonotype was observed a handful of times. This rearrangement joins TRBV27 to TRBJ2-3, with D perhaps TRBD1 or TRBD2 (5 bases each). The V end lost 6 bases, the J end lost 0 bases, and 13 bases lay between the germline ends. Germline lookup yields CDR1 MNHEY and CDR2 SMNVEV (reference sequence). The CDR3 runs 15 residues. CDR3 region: CASSLGDTSTDTQYF. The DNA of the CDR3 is TGTGCCAGCAGCCTGGGGGATACTAGCACAGATACGCAGTATTTT.

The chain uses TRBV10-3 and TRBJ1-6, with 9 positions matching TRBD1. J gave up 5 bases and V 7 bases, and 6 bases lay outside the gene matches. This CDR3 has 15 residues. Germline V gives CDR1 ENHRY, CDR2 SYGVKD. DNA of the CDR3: TGTGCCATCACCCGGGACAGGGCGGATAATTCACCCCTCCACTTT. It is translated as CAITRDRADNSPLHF.

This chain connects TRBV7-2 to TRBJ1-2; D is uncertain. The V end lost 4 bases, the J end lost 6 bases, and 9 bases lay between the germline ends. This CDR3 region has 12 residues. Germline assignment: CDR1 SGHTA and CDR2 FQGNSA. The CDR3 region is CASSSESHGYTF. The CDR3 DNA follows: TGTGCCAGCAGCTCCGAATCACATGGCTACACCTTC.

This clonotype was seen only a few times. The CDR3 reads CASSLQREPQETQYF. CDR3 bases: TGTGCCAGCAGCTTACAGCGGGAGCCCCAAGAGACCCAGTACTTC. This chain uses TRBV6-5 with TRBJ2-5; TRBD2 matches at 8 bases. The CDR3 consists of 15 residues. Germline V gene data show CDR1 as MNHEY and CDR2 as SVGAGI. V lost 6 bases to trimming and J lost 1 base; unmatched junction nucleotides: 7.

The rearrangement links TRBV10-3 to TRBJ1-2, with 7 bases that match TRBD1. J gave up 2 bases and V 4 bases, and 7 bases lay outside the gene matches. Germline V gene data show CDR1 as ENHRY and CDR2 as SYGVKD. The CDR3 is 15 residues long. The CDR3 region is CAISAIPGQNYGYTF. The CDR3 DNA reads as TGTGCCATCAGTGCTATTCCGGGACAGAACTATGGCTACACCTTC.

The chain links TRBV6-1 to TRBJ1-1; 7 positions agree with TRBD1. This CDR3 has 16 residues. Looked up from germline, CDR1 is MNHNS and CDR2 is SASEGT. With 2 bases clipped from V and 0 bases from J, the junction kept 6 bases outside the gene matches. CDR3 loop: CASSELQGGLNTEAFF. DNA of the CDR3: TGTGCCAGCAGTGAACTCCAGGGGGGTTTGAACACTGAAGCTTTCTTT.

CDR3 coding DNA: TGTGCCAGCTCACCATCCTTACTAAATGAGCAGTTCTTC. Translated, it gives CASSPSLLNEQFF. The chain carries TRBV18 and TRBJ2-1, with D uncertain. Germline V CDR1 and CDR2: KGHSH, LQKENI. The CDR3 extends over 13 amino acids. V dropped 2 bases and J dropped 7 bases, with 9 bases sitting between them.

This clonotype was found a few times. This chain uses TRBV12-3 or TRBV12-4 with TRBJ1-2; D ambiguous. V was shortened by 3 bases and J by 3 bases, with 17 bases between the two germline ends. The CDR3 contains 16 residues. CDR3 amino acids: CASSLTLLDNYYGYTF. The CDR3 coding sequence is TGTGCCAGCAGTTTGACCCTCCTGGATAATTACTATGGCTACACCTTC.

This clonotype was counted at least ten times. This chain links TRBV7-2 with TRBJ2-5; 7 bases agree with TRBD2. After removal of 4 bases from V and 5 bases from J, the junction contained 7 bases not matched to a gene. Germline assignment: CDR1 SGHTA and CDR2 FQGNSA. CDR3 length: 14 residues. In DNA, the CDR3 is TGTGCCAGCAGCTGGGGCGGGAGCGGGGAGACCCAGTACTTC. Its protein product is CASSWGGSGETQYF.